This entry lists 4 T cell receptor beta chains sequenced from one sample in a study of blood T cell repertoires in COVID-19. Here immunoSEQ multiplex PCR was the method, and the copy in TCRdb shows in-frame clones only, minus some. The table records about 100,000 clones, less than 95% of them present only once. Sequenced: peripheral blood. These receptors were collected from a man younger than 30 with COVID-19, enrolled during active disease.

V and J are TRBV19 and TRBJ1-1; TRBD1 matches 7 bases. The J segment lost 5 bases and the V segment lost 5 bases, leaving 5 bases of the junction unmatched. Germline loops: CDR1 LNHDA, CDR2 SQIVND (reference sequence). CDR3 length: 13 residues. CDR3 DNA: TGTGCCAGTAGTGCGAGCAGGGGGACTGAAGCTTTCTTT. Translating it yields CASSASRGTEAFF. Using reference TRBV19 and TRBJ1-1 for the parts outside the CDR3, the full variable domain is DGGITQSPKYLFRKEGQNVTLSCEQNLNHDAMYWYRQDPGQGLRLIYYSQIVNDFQKGDIAEGYSVSREKKESFPLTVTSAQKNPTAFYLCASSASRGTEAFFGQGTRLTVV.

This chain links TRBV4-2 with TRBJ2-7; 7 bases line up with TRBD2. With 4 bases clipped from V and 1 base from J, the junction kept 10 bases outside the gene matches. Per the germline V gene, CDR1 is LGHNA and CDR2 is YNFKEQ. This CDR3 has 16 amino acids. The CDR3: CASSLSASGRSYEQYF. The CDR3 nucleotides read TGTGCCAGCAGCCTTAGTGCTAGCGGAAGATCCTACGAGCAGTACTTC.

In nucleotides, the CDR3 is TGTGCCAGCAGTTTTCCTGGGGGAACAGGGCATTCACCCCTCCACTTT. Protein sequence: CASSFPGGTGHSPLHF. This chain links TRBV28 with TRBJ1-6; maybe TRBD1 (6 bases). Germline V gives CDR1 MDHEN, CDR2 SYDVKM. The CDR3 spans 16 residues. Trimming removed 3 bases from V and 8 bases from J, with 17 bases in between.

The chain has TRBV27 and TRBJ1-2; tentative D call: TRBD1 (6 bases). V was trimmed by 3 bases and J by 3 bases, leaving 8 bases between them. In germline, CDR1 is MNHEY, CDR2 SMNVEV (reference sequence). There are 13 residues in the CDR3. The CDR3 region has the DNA TGTGCCAGCAGTTTCAACAGGGACTATGGCTACACCTTC. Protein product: CASSFNRDYGYTF.